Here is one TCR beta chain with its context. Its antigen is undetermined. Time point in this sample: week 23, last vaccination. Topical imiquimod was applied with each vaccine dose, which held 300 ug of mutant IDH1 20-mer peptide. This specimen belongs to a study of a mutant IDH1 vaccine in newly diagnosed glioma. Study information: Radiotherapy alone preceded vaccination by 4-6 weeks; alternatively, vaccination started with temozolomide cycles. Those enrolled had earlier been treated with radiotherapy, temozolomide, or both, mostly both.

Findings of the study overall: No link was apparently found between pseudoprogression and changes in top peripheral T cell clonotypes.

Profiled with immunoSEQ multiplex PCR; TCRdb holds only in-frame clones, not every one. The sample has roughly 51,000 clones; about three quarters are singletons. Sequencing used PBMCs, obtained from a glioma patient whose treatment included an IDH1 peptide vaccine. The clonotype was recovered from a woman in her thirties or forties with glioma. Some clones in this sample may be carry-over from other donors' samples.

The CDR3 nucleotides read TGCGCCAGCAGTGAAAGAGGATTCACCTACGAGCAGTACTTC. Its translation: CASSERGFTYEQYF. The chain combines TRBV10-1 with TRBJ2-7; D unresolved. The germline gives CDR1 WNHNN, CDR2 SYGVQD (reference sequence). The CDR3 is 14 amino acids. The V gene lost 3 bases and the J gene lost 2 bases, with 11 bases spanning the gap.